Following are 26 T cell receptor beta chains from one sample sequenced in a study of blood T cell repertoires in COVID-19. Profiling relied on immunoSEQ multiplex PCR, and the TCRdb table lists in-frame clones only, not all of them. The sample yields 250,000 or so clones, about nine tenths seen once. The source material was PBMCs or T cells enriched from blood (not recorded which). These receptors were collected from a woman in her twenties or thirties with acute COVID-19.

The chain couples TRBV5-1 to TRBJ2-2; D not certain. The CDR3 loop spans 15 amino acids. V dropped 4 bases and J dropped 1 base, with 11 bases sitting between them. Germline loops: CDR1 SGHRS, CDR2 YFSETQ. CDR3 bases: TGCGCCAGCAGCACTACCATATGGAACACCGGGGAGCTGTTTTTT. Its translation: CASSTTIWNTGELFF.

CDR3 in amino acids: CASSLVGPYGYTF. The CDR3 DNA reads TGTGCCAGCAGCTTGGTGGGGCCCTATGGCTACACCTTC. The chain uses TRBV5-4 and TRBJ1-2; tentative D call: TRBD1 (5 bases). Germline V gives CDR1 SGHNT, CDR2 YYREEE (reference sequence). With 0 bases removed from V and 4 bases from J, the gap between germline ends came to 7 bases. This CDR3 contains 13 residues.

In nucleotides, the CDR3 is TGTGCCAGCGAGTCCGGGACAGGCAATTCACCCCTCCACTTT. Amino acid sequence: CASESGTGNSPLHF. The V call is TRBV6-5, the J call TRBJ1-6; the match to TRBD1 covers 8 bases. This CDR3 region has 14 residues. Trimming cost V 8 bases and J 7 bases; bases outside gene matches: 7. The germline V gene has CDR1 MNHEY and CDR2 SVGAGI.

V and J are TRBV19 and TRBJ2-1; D is perhaps TRBD1 (5 bases). Germline V lookup: CDR1 LNHDA, CDR2 SQIVND (reference sequence). CDR3 length: 15 amino acids. V was trimmed by 2 bases and J by 6 bases, leaving 14 bases between them. As DNA, the CDR3 is TGTGCCAGTAGTATATCCCCACAGGATACCAATGAGCAGTTCTTC. Translating it yields CASSISPQDTNEQFF.

The rearrangement joins TRBV30 to TRBJ1-2; tentatively, D is TRBD1 (5 bases). Trimming removed 0 bases at V and 6 bases at J, with 26 bases between. CDR3 length: 18 residues. The germline V gene has CDR1 GTSNPN and CDR2 SVGIG (reference sequence). This CDR3 reads CAWSVKIFGAASTNGYTF. DNA of the CDR3: TGTGCCTGGAGTGTAAAGATTTTTGGGGCCGCCTCCACTAATGGCTACACCTTC.

This clone has only one observation. The chain links TRBV3-1 (or the pseudogene TRBV3-2) to TRBJ1-1, with no clear D. CDR1 and CDR2 from the germline V gene are LGHDT and YNNKEL (reference sequence). V lost 5 bases, J lost 1 base, and 8 bases lay in between. CDR3 length equals 13 residues. The CDR3 loop is CASSRHTNTEAFF. In nucleotides, the CDR3 is TGTGCCAGCAGCAGACATACGAACACTGAAGCTTTCTTT.

CDR3 sequence (DNA): TGTGCCAGCAGTTTATGGCAGAATGGCTACACCTTC. This encodes CASSLWQNGYTF. V is TRBV12-3 or TRBV12-4 and J is TRBJ1-2; no clear D gene. Between the trimmed V and J ends, which lost 2 bases and 6 bases, there was a span of 7 bases. The CDR3 covers 12 residues.

The chain is built from TRBV5-1 and TRBJ1-6; 9 positions match TRBD1. This CDR3 is 15 amino acids long. Germline V gene lookup returns CDR1 SGHRS and CDR2 YFSETQ. V lost 4 bases, J lost 7 bases, and 6 bases stayed unmatched. The CDR3 DNA reads as TGCGCCAGCAGCCCATGGGACAGGGCGAATTCACCCCTCCACTTT. Protein sequence: CASSPWDRANSPLHF.

A single count supports this clone. V is TRBV2 and J is TRBJ2-7, with D uncertain. The CDR3 spans 13 residues. The germline V gene has CDR1 SNHLY and CDR2 FYNNEI. Deletions cut 1 base from V and 4 bases from J, with 8 bases between. CDR3 in DNA: TGTGCCAGCAGTGAAGACTCGTTATACGAGCAGTACTTC. Translation gives CASSEDSLYEQYF. Together with reference TRBV2 and TRBJ2-7, the CDR3 gives the full variable domain: EPEVTQTPSHQVTQMGQEVILRCVPISNHLYFYWYRQILGQKVEFLVSFYNNEISEKSEIFDDQFSVERPDGSNFTLKIRSTKLEDSAMYFCASSEDSLYEQYFGPGTRLTVT.

The chain links TRBV19 to TRBJ1-6, with no clear D. The germline V gene encodes CDR1 LNHDA and CDR2 SQIVND (reference sequence). Trimming stripped 5 bases from V and 3 bases from J, with 17 bases between. CDR3 size: 17 residues. CDR3 loop: CASSSSGLGLYNSPLHF. In DNA form, the CDR3 reads TGTGCCAGTAGTTCCTCAGGTCTCGGCCTCTATAATTCACCCCTCCACTTT.

The genes are TRBV7-2 and TRBJ1-3; a weak D match, TRBD1 (5 bases). The CDR3 runs to 13 residues. Germline-derived CDR1 and CDR2 are SGHTA and FQGNSA. V was trimmed by 7 bases and J by 2 bases, leaving 9 bases between them. The CDR3 is CASTKTAGNTIYF. CDR3 sequence (DNA): TGTGCCAGCACTAAGACAGCTGGAAACACCATATATTTT.

The V gene is TRBV7-2, the J gene TRBJ2-5, with TRBD2 identical over 11 bases. This CDR3 is built from 17 residues. Germline values: CDR1 SGHTA, CDR2 FQGNSA. V lost 4 bases to trimming and J lost 5 bases; unmatched junction nucleotides: 12. The DNA of the CDR3 is TGTGCCAGCAGCTCCCTGCAAACTAGCGGGGGAATGGAGACCCAGTACTTC. It codes for CASSSLQTSGGMETQYF.

The chain couples TRBV6-5 to TRBJ1-2, with D possibly TRBD1 on 5 matching bases. Trimming cost V 10 bases and J 3 bases, with 12 bases left between them. Germline V gene data show CDR1 as MNHEY and CDR2 as SVGAGI. The CDR3 runs to 12 residues. CDR3 in amino acids: CATRWGDYGYTF. The CDR3 DNA is TGTGCCACCAGGTGGGGGGACTATGGCTACACCTTC.

V and J are TRBV5-1 and TRBJ2-7; 7 nucleotides match TRBD1. The CDR3 has 14 amino acids. J gave up 3 bases and V 6 bases, and 9 bases lay outside the gene matches. The germline gives CDR1 SGHRS, CDR2 YFSETQ. This CDR3 reads CASKSGGLSYEQYF. The CDR3 DNA reads TGCGCCAGCAAATCAGGGGGTTTGAGCTACGAGCAGTACTTC. The full variable domain, with the rest looked up from reference TRBV5-1 and TRBJ2-7, is KAGVTQTPRYLIKTRGQQVTLSCSPISGHRSVSWYQQTPGQGLQFLFEYFSETQRNKGNFPGRFSGRQFSNSRSEMNVSTLELGDSALYLCASKSGGLSYEQYFGPGTRLTVT.

The chain uses TRBV5-1 and TRBJ1-2; D call uncertain. Germline lookup yields CDR1 SGHRS and CDR2 YFSETQ. The ends were cut back, 0 bases at V and 3 bases at J, with 6 bases in the middle. The CDR3 length is 13 residues. The CDR3 is CASSLDSYYGYTF. The CDR3 coding sequence is TGCGCCAGCAGCTTGGACAGTTACTATGGCTACACCTTC.

The V gene is TRBV5-6, the J gene TRBJ2-1, with D possibly matching TRBD1 (6 bases). Germline-derived CDR1 and CDR2 are SGHDT and YYEEEE. This CDR3 is 15 amino acids long. Trimming left V 3 bases short and J 5 bases short, with 15 bases between. CDR3 DNA: TGTGCCAGCAGCTGGTACGGTGGGGGCAACAATGAGCAGTTCTTC. This gives the protein CASSWYGGGNNEQFF.

The gene calls are TRBV19 and TRBJ1-5; tentatively, D is TRBD1 (6 bases). The germline CDR1 and CDR2 sequences are LNHDA and SQIVND (reference sequence). Trimming pared 5 bases from V and 5 bases from J, leaving 13 bases between. The CDR3 spans 14 residues. In DNA form, the CDR3 reads TGTGCCAGTAGTCCCGAGGGGGGGTATCAGCCCCAGCATTTT. Its translation is CASSPEGGYQPQHF. The full variable domain, with the rest looked up from reference TRBV19 and TRBJ1-5, is DGGITQSPKYLFRKEGQNVTLSCEQNLNHDAMYWYRQDPGQGLRLIYYSQIVNDFQKGDIAEGYSVSREKKESFPLTVTSAQKNPTAFYLCASSPEGGYQPQHFGDGTRLSIL.

The chain couples TRBV5-1 to TRBJ2-2; D is unclear. Germline loops: CDR1 SGHRS, CDR2 YFSETQ. The CDR3 is made up of 12 amino acids. Trimming pared 0 bases from V and 8 bases from J, leaving 5 bases between. The CDR3 is CASSLGPGELFF. The CDR3, as DNA: TGCGCCAGCAGCTTGGGGCCGGGGGAGCTGTTTTTT.

This sequence joins TRBV29-1 and TRBJ2-4; D might be TRBD2 (7 bases). Germline CDR1 and CDR2: SQVTM and ANQGSEA. V gave up 6 bases and J gave up 1 base, with 13 bases separating them. This CDR3 has 14 amino acids. In nucleotides, the CDR3 is TGCAGCGTGGGGGGGGGCGATGCCAAAAACATTCAGTACTTC. Its protein product is CSVGGGDAKNIQYF.

The CDR3: CASRPAGAQHGYTF. Here the CDR3 DNA reads TGTGCCAGCAGACCAGCGGGAGCCCAGCATGGCTACACCTTC. The chain carries TRBV3-1 (or the pseudogene TRBV3-2) and TRBJ1-2; unclear D gene. The V end lost 6 bases, the J end lost 6 bases, and 17 bases lay between the germline ends. In germline, CDR1 is LGHDT, CDR2 YNNKEL (reference sequence). The CDR3 covers 14 residues.

The V and J genes are TRBV5-8 and TRBJ2-7, with TRBD1 identical over 11 bases. The CDR3 has 15 amino acids. Germline CDR1 SGHTS, CDR2 YDEGEE. The V gene end was trimmed by 4 bases and the J gene end by 5 bases; junction bases not matched to a gene: 8. CDR3 DNA: TGTGCCAGCAGCAACGCAGGACAGGGGGCGGACGAGCAGTACTTC. This encodes CASSNAGQGADEQYF.

The gene calls are TRBV7-9 and TRBJ1-2; D perhaps matches TRBD1 (5 bases). V was shortened by 5 bases and J by 8 bases, with 15 bases between the two germline ends. There are 13 residues in the CDR3. Germline CDR1 and CDR2: SEHNR and FQNEAQ (reference sequence). The DNA for the CDR3 is TGTGCCAGCAGCCCTACGGCCGGGGGAGGCTACACCTTC. Amino acid sequence: CASSPTAGGGYTF.

This sequence joins TRBV6-5 and TRBJ1-2; 7 bases are a match to TRBD1. Per germline, CDR1 MNHEY and CDR2 SVGAGI. This CDR3 spans 14 amino acids. The ends lost 4 bases at V and 5 bases at J; junction bases unmatched: 7. CDR3 region: CASSFSDRRYGYTF. The CDR3 nucleotides are TGTGCCAGCAGTTTCTCGGACAGGCGATATGGCTACACCTTC.

V is TRBV7-9 and J is TRBJ1-1, with TRBD1 matching over 9 bases. This CDR3 has 14 amino acids. CDR1 is SEHNR, CDR2 FQNEAQ, per germline (reference sequence). V gave up 5 bases and J gave up 1 base; unmatched junction bases: 2. This CDR3 reads CASSMTGGNTEAFF. The CDR3 nucleotides read TGTGCCAGCAGCATGACAGGGGGGAACACTGAAGCTTTCTTT.

This clone was seen a single time. CDR3 sequence: CASRSLGTGRSPLHF. As DNA, the CDR3 is TGCGCCAGCAGGAGCCTAGGGACAGGCCGATCACCCCTCCACTTT. V and J are TRBV4-3 and TRBJ1-6, with 8 bases identical to TRBD1. Unmatched junction bases numbered 11, after V lost 6 bases and J lost 10 bases. CDR3 size: 15 residues. Germline V gives CDR1 LGHNA, CDR2 YSLEER.

J is TRBJ2-2 and V is TRBV7-9, with no clear D. Germline V gene lookup returns CDR1 SEHNR and CDR2 FQNEAQ (reference sequence). The CDR3 spans 15 residues. Trimming took 2 bases from V and 8 from J, leaving 15 bases between them. In DNA, the CDR3 is TGTGCCAGCAGCTTACGAGGATTAGGTACAGGGGAGCTGTTTTTT. As protein: CASSLRGLGTGELFF. The full variable domain, completed using reference TRBV7-9 and TRBJ2-2, is DTGVSQNPRHKITKRGQNVTFRCDPISEHNRLYWYRQTLGQGPEFLTYFQNEAQLEKSRLLSDRFSAERPKGSFSTLEIQRTEQGDSAMYLCASSLRGLGTGELFFGEGSRLTVL.